The 8 T cell receptor beta chains presented below share a single source sample, sequenced in a study of cytomegalovirus exposure and HLA in healthy donors. 13 Jbeta primers and 60 Vbeta primers were used for the PCR. Profiling relied on immunoSEQ multiplex PCR, and the TCRdb table lists in-frame clones only, not all of them. The table shows about 120,000 clones, with 80% occurring only once. Sequenced sample: PBMCs. These TCRs come from a female donor in good health and CMV-seropositive.

The J gene is TRBJ2-1, the V gene TRBV5-1, with 9 positions matching TRBD2. Germline V lookup: CDR1 SGHRS, CDR2 YFSETQ. J lost 7 bases, V lost 4 bases, and 6 bases had no gene match. This CDR3 comprises 14 residues. Here the CDR3 reads CASSPQTSGNEQFF. The CDR3 DNA sequence: TGCGCCAGCAGCCCCCAGACTAGCGGTAATGAGCAGTTCTTC.

V usage is TRBV23-1 and J usage is TRBJ2-7, with 11 positions matching TRBD1. TRBV23-1 is identified as an open reading frame with a role that is uncertain. CDR3 length: 17 amino acids. V was clipped by 0 bases and J by 7 bases; unmatched bases: 11. The CDR3 nucleotides are TGCGCCAGCAGTCAATCCCTACCCCGGGACAGGGGGGAGGAGCAGTACTTC. Translating gives CASSQSLPRDRGEEQYF.

The J gene is TRBJ2-7, the V gene TRBV9; 9 bases match TRBD1. CDR3 size: 14 residues. CDR1 and CDR2 from the germline V gene are SGDLS and YYNGEE. J lost 4 bases, V lost 4 bases, and 6 bases had no gene match. This chain's CDR3 is CASSPQGAGYEQYF. The CDR3 nucleotides read TGTGCCAGCAGCCCACAGGGGGCGGGGTACGAGCAGTACTTC.

As for this clone: A junction boundary mismatches the germline segment, possibly from a read error. This sequence joins TRBV7-2 and TRBJ2-5, with TRBD2 matching 8 bases. Germline V gene lookup returns CDR1 SGHTA and CDR2 FQGNSA. The CDR3 covers 16 residues. The chain's CDR3 is CASSLYSGNLQGTQYF. CDR3 DNA: TGTGCCAGCAGCCTATATAGCGGGAACCTCCAAGGGACCCAGTACTTC.

The genes are TRBV27 and TRBJ2-5; D is unclear. CDR1 is MNHEY, CDR2 SMNVEV, per germline (reference sequence). CDR3 length equals 13 residues. The V end lost 4 bases, the J end lost 0 bases, and 6 bases lay between the germline ends. The CDR3 loop is CASSSSYQETQYF. DNA for the CDR3: TGTGCCAGCAGTTCCTCGTACCAAGAGACCCAGTACTTC.

This chain uses TRBV2 with TRBJ1-4; 9 bases match TRBD1. CDR1 and CDR2 from the germline V gene are SNHLY and FYNNEI. CDR3 length equals 15 residues. The V segment lost 4 bases and the J segment 8 bases; nucleotides outside the gene matches: 8. The CDR3 region has the DNA TGTGCCAGCAGTGGGGGACAGGGTCCAAGGGAAAAACTGTTTTTT. This sequence encodes CASSGGQGPREKLFF.

The chain combines TRBV29-1 with TRBJ2-5, with D possibly TRBD1 on 6 matching bases. Germline values: CDR1 SQVTM, CDR2 ANQGSEA. The CDR3 consists of 13 residues. Trimming pared 6 bases from V and 9 bases from J, leaving 20 bases between. CDR3 region: CSVGTQLKGAQYF. The CDR3 DNA reads TGCAGCGTGGGGACGCAGCTCAAGGGGGCCCAGTACTTC.

J is TRBJ1-6 and V is TRBV13; D might be TRBD1 (6 bases). CDR3 length equals 14 residues. V was clipped by 0 bases and J by 10 bases, with 10 bases between them. Germline CDR1 and CDR2: PRHDT and FYEKMQ (reference sequence). The CDR3 coding sequence is TGTGCCAGCAGCTTAGGCAGGGGCGGATCACCCCTCCACTTT. It codes for CASSLGRGGSPLHF. Supplemented by reference TRBV13 and TRBJ1-6, the full variable domain reads AAGVIQSPRHLIKEKRETATLKCYPIPRHDTVYWYQQGPGQDPQFLISFYEKMQSDKGSIPDRFSAQQFSDYHSELNMSSLELGDSALYFCASSLGRGGSPLHFGNGTRLTVT.